This TCR beta chain was profiled in a study of shared clonotypes between healthy human individuals. Study-level results: Sorted-subset sequencing, rarefaction showed, was incomplete despite large depth.

Details on this clone: The antigen is unknown.

The CDR3 runs to 15 residues. The V gene's germline CDR1 is SGHRS and CDR2 YFSETQ. V was pared by 0 bases and J by 4 bases, with 4 bases of the junction left unmatched. This table comes from immunoSEQ multiplex PCR, and its TCRdb copy is limited to in-frame clones, with some not included. Among approximately 740,000 clones, roughly 70% were seen once, and the ten largest hold approximately 1.8%. This clonotype was obtained from a woman in her twenties or thirties in good health. Sequenced sample: memory CD4+ T cells sorted from blood. The subset was: CD45RA-negative fraction. The chain couples TRBV5-1 to TRBJ2-5; 9 positions agree with TRBD1. The DNA for the CDR3 is TGCGCCAGCAGCTTGGGGGACAGGGATACAGAGACCCAGTACTTC. Translating it yields CASSLGDRDTETQYF. The full variable domain, its missing parts supplied by reference TRBV5-1 and TRBJ2-5, is KAGVTQTPRYLIKTRGQQVTLSCSPISGHRSVSWYQQTPGQGLQFLFEYFSETQRNKGNFPGRFSGRQFSNSRSEMNVSTLELGDSALYLCASSLGDRDTETQYFGPGTRLLVL.